These 30 T cell receptor beta chains came from one sample sequenced in a study of Ad26.COV2.S vaccination and SARS-CoV-2 variants. As for treatment: 15 to 20 received Ad26.COV2.S at low or high dose, single or two shots; several received placebo; per-sample allocation not given. The investigators took samples on day 63 after the first vaccine or placebo injection. The table came from immunoSEQ multiplex PCR; TCRdb's copy has only in-frame clones and leaves some out. The profile shows 450,000 to 550,000 clones, about 89% of them singletons. The material was peripheral blood, obtained in a trial of Ad26.COV2.S vaccine versus placebo. Receptors originate from a person aged 18-65 years who received the Ad26.COV2.S COVID-19 vaccine or a placebo.

The chain is built from TRBV5-1 and TRBJ2-5, with 9 bases identical to TRBD1. Germline CDR1 SGHRS, CDR2 YFSETQ. This CDR3 is 14 amino acids long. V dropped 4 bases and J dropped 7; count of bases not matched to a gene: 8. This chain's CDR3 is CASSRGTGTGTQYF. The CDR3 DNA is TGCGCCAGCAGCCGAGGGACAGGGACGGGGACCCAGTACTTC.

The chain couples TRBV5-8 to TRBJ1-1, with TRBD1 matching over 10 bases. The CDR3 has 18 amino acids. Germline CDR1 SGHTS, CDR2 YDEGEE. Trimming at V came to 2 bases and at J to 5 bases, leaving 15 bases not matched to a gene. The DNA of the CDR3 is TGTGCCAGCAGCTTATATGTGACAGGGGGCGCGATTCGGACTGAAGCTTTCTTT. Translated, it gives CASSLYVTGGAIRTEAFF. Combining the CDR3 with reference TRBV5-8 and TRBJ1-1 gives the whole variable domain EAGVTQSPTHLIKTRGQQATLRCSPISGHTSVYWYQQALGLGLQFLLWYDEGEERNRGNFPPRFSGRQFPNYSSELNVNALELEDSALYLCASSLYVTGGAIRTEAFFGQGTRLTVV.

This clone came up once. The rearrangement joins TRBV10-3 to TRBJ2-5; no clear D gene. Germline V CDR1 and CDR2: ENHRY, SYGVKD. The CDR3 consists of 13 residues. Trimming stripped 11 bases from V and 4 bases from J, with 17 bases between. DNA of the CDR3: TGTGCCTCAAAGGGCCAAGATAGAGAGACCCAGTACTTC. It is translated as CASKGQDRETQYF.

J is TRBJ1-2 and V is TRBV19; weak D call: TRBD1 (5 bases). V dropped 2 bases and J dropped 2 bases, with 12 bases sitting between them. The CDR3 has 15 amino acids. From germline, CDR1 is LNHDA and CDR2 SQIVND (reference sequence). The CDR3 nucleotides are TGTGCCAGTAGTATAAGGGCCAGGGAGAACTATGGCTACACCTTC. Its translation: CASSIRARENYGYTF.

This chain joins TRBV2 and TRBJ1-1; D uncertain. Deletions cut 10 bases from V and 0 bases from J, with 18 bases between. The CDR3 sequence is 15 residues long. The germline V gene has CDR1 SNHLY and CDR2 FYNNEI. CDR3 region: CATKEQESMNTEAFF. CDR3 bases: TGTGCCACCAAAGAGCAGGAATCTATGAACACTGAAGCTTTCTTT.

The chain joins TRBV3-1 (or the pseudogene TRBV3-2) to TRBJ2-7; 9 bases line up with TRBD1. Germline-derived CDR1 and CDR2 are LGHDT and YNNKEL (reference sequence). The V and J ends lost 4 bases and 0 bases, in that order; junction bases with no gene match: 7. The CDR3 has 16 amino acids. CDR3 sequence: CASSPRQGGNSYEQYF. CDR3 DNA: TGTGCCAGCAGCCCCCGACAGGGGGGAAACTCCTACGAGCAGTACTTC.

This clone appeared once. The chain links TRBV23-1 to TRBJ2-1; 10 bases match TRBD2. TRBV23-1 is an ORF; its function is uncertain. The CDR3 covers 19 residues. V shed 0 bases, J shed 0 bases, and the junction held 8 bases outside the gene matches. The CDR3 loop reads CASSQSPSSGSISYNEQFF. CDR3 bases: TGCGCCAGCAGTCAATCGCCCTCTAGCGGGAGTATCTCCTACAATGAGCAGTTCTTC.

V and J are TRBV6-5 and TRBJ2-3, with D hard to call. V was cut by 4 bases and J by 0 bases, with 11 bases left in between. From germline, CDR1 is MNHEY and CDR2 SVGAGI. The CDR3 has 15 amino acids. CDR3 DNA: TGTGCCAGCAGTTCCACAAAGATAAGCACAGATACGCAGTATTTT. Protein: CASSSTKISTDTQYF.

The CDR3 sequence: CASSLAWEGEQYF. The CDR3 nucleotides are TGTGCCAGCAGCTTAGCGTGGGAGGGCGAGCAGTACTTC. The chain combines TRBV11-2 with TRBJ2-7; 7 positions agree with TRBD2. The J segment lost 6 bases and the V segment lost 1 base, leaving 3 bases of the junction unmatched. The CDR3 runs to 13 residues. Germline V gives CDR1 SGHAT, CDR2 FQNNGV.

The chain carries TRBV9 and TRBJ2-1; 8 positions agree with TRBD2. The CDR3 totals 17 residues. The ends lost 0 bases at V and 4 bases at J; junction bases unmatched: 9. Germline V gene sequence: CDR1 SGDLS, CDR2 YYNGEE. DNA for the CDR3: TGTGCCAGCAGCGTAGGATTACTAGCGGCTTTTTACAATGAGCAGTTCTTC. It specifies CASSVGLLAAFYNEQFF.

V is TRBV5-1 and J is TRBJ2-1, with 7 bases aligning to TRBD1. With 7 bases clipped from V and 4 bases from J, the junction kept 11 bases outside the gene matches. The CDR3 covers 15 residues. Germline assignment: CDR1 SGHRS and CDR2 YFSETQ. The CDR3 spells CASVRDSNNYNEQFF. The CDR3 DNA is TGCGCCAGCGTCCGGGACAGCAATAATTACAATGAGCAGTTCTTC.

This rearrangement joins TRBV28 to TRBJ2-1, with a weak D call TRBD2 (6 bases). Germline CDR1 MDHEN, CDR2 SYDVKM. The CDR3 sequence is 18 residues long. V lost 6 bases and J lost 4, with 25 bases in between. DNA of the CDR3: TGTGCCAGCAGGTACCCCTCTAGCGACATACCCACTTACAATGAGCAGTTCTTC. This encodes CASRYPSSDIPTYNEQFF.

The rearrangement uses TRBV20-1 and TRBJ2-1; no reliable D call. Germline V gene lookup returns CDR1 DFQATT and CDR2 SNEGSKA (reference sequence). The V end was cut by 3 bases, the J end by 9 bases, with 18 bases between. The CDR3 sequence is 14 residues long. The CDR3 nucleotides are TGCAGTGCTAGTGTTCTAGTGGGGTCCAGTGAGCAGTTCTTC. This translates into CSASVLVGSSEQFF.

V usage is TRBV30 and J usage is TRBJ2-7, with a weak D call TRBD2 (6 bases). The CDR3 has 16 residues. CDR1 and CDR2 from the germline V gene are GTSNPN and SVGIG (reference sequence). V was pared by 0 bases and J by 2 bases, with 17 bases between. This CDR3 reads CAWSVLSIGRTYEQYF. In nucleotides, the CDR3 is TGTGCCTGGAGTGTGTTGTCTATCGGGAGAACCTACGAGCAGTACTTC.

This clone was recorded once. The chain uses TRBV28 and TRBJ2-4, with 7 bases matching TRBD1. CDR3 length: 17 residues. V was pared by 5 bases and J by 6 bases, with 16 bases of the junction left unmatched. The germline CDR1 and CDR2 sequences are MDHEN and SYDVKM. CDR3 DNA: TGTGCCAGCAGTATCGTCACAGGGGCGAGTACGGCAAACATTCAGTACTTC. Protein: CASSIVTGASTANIQYF.

This clone was seen a handful of times. Other DNA sequences in the sample encode the same CDR3. V is TRBV7-9 and J is TRBJ2-7, with D perhaps matching TRBD2 (5 bases). This CDR3 is built from 12 residues. V gave up 4 bases and J gave up 4 bases, with 8 bases separating them. Germline values: CDR1 SEHNR, CDR2 FQNEAQ (reference sequence). Here the CDR3 reads CASSSGVYEQYF. The CDR3 DNA is TGTGCCAGCAGCTCCGGGGTTTACGAGCAGTACTTC.

The V call is TRBV28, the J call TRBJ2-3; possibly TRBD2 for D (5 bases). The CDR3 contains 14 residues. The germline V gene encodes CDR1 MDHEN and CDR2 SYDVKM. V was pared by 2 bases and J by 8 bases, with 14 bases between. CDR3 sequence reads: CASSLPLTRGTQYF. The CDR3 nucleotides are TGTGCCAGCAGTTTACCCCTGACTCGGGGTACGCAGTATTTT.

The chain carries TRBV27 and TRBJ2-7, with D maybe TRBD2 (6 bases). Looked up from germline, CDR1 is MNHEY and CDR2 is SMNVEV (reference sequence). V was clipped by 5 bases and J by 7 bases, with 21 bases between them. The CDR3 is made up of 15 amino acids. CDR3 sequence (DNA): TGTGCCAGCAGTCCAACTCCGCGGGGATCTTCTGAGCAGTACTTC. Translating it yields CASSPTPRGSSEQYF.

The V call is TRBV24-1, the J call TRBJ1-2; D remains unclear. Per germline, CDR1 KGHDR and CDR2 SFDVKD. The CDR3 runs 13 residues. V lost 4 bases, J lost 5 bases, and 10 bases lay in between. CDR3 sequence (DNA): TGTGCCACCAGTGAGGGTTTATGGTATGGCTACACCTTC. Protein sequence: CATSEGLWYGYTF.

This clone has just one count. The chain links TRBV4-1 to TRBJ1-4; D may be TRBD1 (5 bases). The germline V gene has CDR1 MGHRA and CDR2 YSYEKL. V lost 0 bases and J lost 8, with 13 bases in between. The CDR3 is 15 amino acids. DNA for the CDR3: TGCGCCAGCAGCCAAGATGCCGCAGGGTTAGAAAAACTGTTTTTT. Its protein product is CASSQDAAGLEKLFF.

V usage is TRBV28 and J usage is TRBJ1-5; D is perhaps TRBD1 (6 bases). V was pared by 7 bases and J by 9 bases, with 19 bases between. CDR3 length: 14 amino acids. Looked up from germline, CDR1 is MDHEN and CDR2 is SYDVKM. DNA for the CDR3: TGTGCCAGCAACCAACTCCAGGGGCTGGTGCCCCAGCATTTT. Amino acids: CASNQLQGLVPQHF.

The rearrangement joins TRBV6-5 to TRBJ2-1, with TRBD2 as a possible D gene (5 bases). With 1 base removed from V and 0 bases from J, the gap between germline ends came to 10 bases. Germline assignment: CDR1 MNHEY and CDR2 SVGAGI. The CDR3 spans 16 residues. The CDR3 reads CASSYLPSSSYNEQFF. For the CDR3, the DNA is TGTGCCAGCAGTTACTTGCCTAGCAGCTCCTACAATGAGCAGTTCTTC.

The chain recombines TRBV11-2 with TRBJ2-7, with a possible D match to TRBD1 (5 bases). The V gene's germline CDR1 is SGHAT and CDR2 FQNNGV. The CDR3 totals 12 residues. V was clipped by 3 bases and J by 4 bases, with 7 bases between them. CDR3 loop: CASSFTGYEQYF. Written as DNA, the CDR3 is TGTGCCAGCAGCTTCACAGGATACGAGCAGTACTTC.

A note on this clone: Other DNA sequences in this sample translate to the same CDR3. The chain combines TRBV28 with TRBJ2-7, with 8 bases aligning to TRBD2. The CDR3 contains 13 residues. Germline loops: CDR1 MDHEN, CDR2 SYDVKM. Losses at the gene ends were 5 bases for V and 3 bases for J; bases not matched to a gene: 3. The CDR3 here is CASSLGTSYEQYF. CDR3 sequence (DNA): TGTGCCAGCAGTCTCGGGACTAGCTACGAGCAGTACTTC.

The V gene is TRBV5-4, the J gene TRBJ2-1; 8 nucleotides align to TRBD1. The CDR3 is made up of 13 amino acids. The V segment lost 5 bases and the J segment 4 bases; nucleotides outside the gene matches: 2. The germline V gene encodes CDR1 SGHNT and CDR2 YYREEE (reference sequence). The CDR3 sequence is CASRRTGYNEQFF. In DNA, the CDR3 is TGTGCCAGCAGGCGGACAGGGTACAATGAGCAGTTCTTC.

The V call is TRBV2, the J call TRBJ2-7, with D perhaps given as TRBD1 or TRBD2 (5 bases each). There are 13 residues in the CDR3. Germline V lookup: CDR1 SNHLY, CDR2 FYNNEI. V gave up 4 bases and J gave up 0 bases, with 7 bases separating them. The CDR3 DNA reads as TGTGCCAGCAGTGGGGACGGCTCCTACGAGCAGTACTTC. As protein: CASSGDGSYEQYF.

This clone occurred once. The genes are TRBV28 and TRBJ1-6, with no clear D. Trimming left V 10 bases short and J 7 bases short, with 20 bases between. Per the germline V gene, CDR1 is MDHEN and CDR2 is SYDVKM. The CDR3 runs 15 residues. The chain's CDR3 is CATRPQSGENSPLHF. Written as DNA, the CDR3 is TGTGCCACCCGCCCCCAGTCAGGAGAGAATTCACCCCTCCACTTT.

The V gene is TRBV3-1 (or the pseudogene TRBV3-2), the J gene TRBJ1-1; the match to TRBD1 covers 7 bases. Germline lookup yields CDR1 LGHDT and CDR2 YNNKEL (reference sequence). This CDR3 spans 13 amino acids. V trimming: 3 bases; J trimming: 10 bases; junction bases outside the gene matches: 8. CDR3 DNA: TGTGCCAGCAGCCACCGACAGGGTAAAGGAGCTTTCTTT. Translating gives CASSHRQGKGAFF.

As concerns this clone: The same CDR3 arises from other DNA sequences in this sample as well. This chain links TRBV5-1 with TRBJ2-7; the match to TRBD1 covers 8 bases. The CDR3 loop spans 11 amino acids. V was pared by 7 bases and J by 3 bases, with 0 bases of the junction left unmatched. Germline V gene data show CDR1 as SGHRS and CDR2 as YFSETQ. CDR3: CASGQGYEQYF. CDR3 bases: TGCGCCAGCGGACAGGGCTACGAGCAGTACTTC.

This rearrangement joins TRBV7-2 to TRBJ2-1; D possibly uses TRBD1 or TRBD2 (6 bases each). This CDR3 contains 14 residues. Germline V gives CDR1 SGHTA, CDR2 FQGNSA. The V gene lost 5 bases and the J gene lost 1 base, with 9 bases spanning the gap. CDR3 nucleotide sequence: TGTGCCAGCAGCAAGGGGGGATCCTACAATGAGCAGTTCTTC. Protein sequence: CASSKGGSYNEQFF.